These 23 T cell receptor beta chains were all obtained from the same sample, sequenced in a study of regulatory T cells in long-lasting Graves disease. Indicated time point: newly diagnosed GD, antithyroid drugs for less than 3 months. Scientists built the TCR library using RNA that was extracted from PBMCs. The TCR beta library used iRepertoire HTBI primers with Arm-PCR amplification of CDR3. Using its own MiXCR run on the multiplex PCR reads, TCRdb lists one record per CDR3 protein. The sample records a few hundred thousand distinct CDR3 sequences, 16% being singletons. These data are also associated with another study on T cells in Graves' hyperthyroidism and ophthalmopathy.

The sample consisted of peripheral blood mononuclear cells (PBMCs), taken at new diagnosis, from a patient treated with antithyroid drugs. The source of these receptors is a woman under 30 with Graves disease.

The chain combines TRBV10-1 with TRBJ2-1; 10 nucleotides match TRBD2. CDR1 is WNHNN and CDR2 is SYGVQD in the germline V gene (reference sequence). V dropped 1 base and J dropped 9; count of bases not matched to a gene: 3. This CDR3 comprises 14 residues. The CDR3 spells CASSEWLAGVEQFF. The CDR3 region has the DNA TGCGCCAGCAGTGAGTGGCTAGCGGGAGTTGAGCAGTTCTTC.

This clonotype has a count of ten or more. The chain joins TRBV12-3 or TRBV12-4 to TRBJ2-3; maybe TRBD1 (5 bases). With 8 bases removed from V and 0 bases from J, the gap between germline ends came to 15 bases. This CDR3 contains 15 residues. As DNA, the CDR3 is TGTGCCAGCGGAAAACAAAGACAGAGCACAGATACGCAGTATTTT. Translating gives CASGKQRQSTDTQYF.

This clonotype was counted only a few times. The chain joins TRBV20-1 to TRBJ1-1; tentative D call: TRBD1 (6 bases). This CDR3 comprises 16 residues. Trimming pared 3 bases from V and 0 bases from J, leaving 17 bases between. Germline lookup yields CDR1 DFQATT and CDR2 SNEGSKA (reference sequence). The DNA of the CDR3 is TGCAGTGCTAGGGGTGGGGAGACAGGAATGAACACTGAAGCTTTCTTT. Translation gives CSARGGETGMNTEAFF.

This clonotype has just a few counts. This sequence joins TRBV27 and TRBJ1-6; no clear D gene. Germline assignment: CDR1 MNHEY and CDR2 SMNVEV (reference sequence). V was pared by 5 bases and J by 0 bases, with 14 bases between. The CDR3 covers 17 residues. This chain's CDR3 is CASSLETASSYNSPLHF. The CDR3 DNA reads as TGTGCCAGCAGTCTCGAGACGGCGAGCTCCTATAATTCACCCCTCCACTTT.

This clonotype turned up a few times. CDR3 residues: CASSQRGGSYGYTF. CDR3 DNA sequence: TGTGCCAGCAGCCAAAGGGGGGGGAGCTATGGCTACACCTTC. V usage is TRBV14 and J usage is TRBJ1-2, with a possible D match to TRBD1 (6 bases). The CDR3 length is 14 residues. CDR1 SGHDN and CDR2 FVKESK come from the germline V gene. Trimming cost V 2 bases and J 4 bases, with 11 bases left between them.

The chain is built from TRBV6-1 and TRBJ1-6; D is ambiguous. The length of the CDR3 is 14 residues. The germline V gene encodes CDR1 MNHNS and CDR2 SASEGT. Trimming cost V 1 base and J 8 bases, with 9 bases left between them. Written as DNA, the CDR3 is TGTGCCAGCAGTGAAGGGGCCCACTATTCACCCCTCCACTTT. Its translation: CASSEGAHYSPLHF.

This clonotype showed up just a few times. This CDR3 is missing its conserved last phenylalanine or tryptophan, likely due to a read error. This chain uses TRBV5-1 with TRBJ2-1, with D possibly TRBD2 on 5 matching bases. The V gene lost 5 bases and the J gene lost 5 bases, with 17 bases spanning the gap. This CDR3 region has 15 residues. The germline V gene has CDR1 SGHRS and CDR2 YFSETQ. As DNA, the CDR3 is TGCGCCAGCAGTTTAATGACTCCGGGGAACAATGAGCAGTTCTCC. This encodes CASSLMTPGNNEQFS.

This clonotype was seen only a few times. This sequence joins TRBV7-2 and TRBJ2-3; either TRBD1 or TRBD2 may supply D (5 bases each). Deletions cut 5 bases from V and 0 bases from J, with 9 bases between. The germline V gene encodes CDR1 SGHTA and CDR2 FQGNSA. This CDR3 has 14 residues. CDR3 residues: CASSKGPSTDTQYF. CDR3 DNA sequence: TGTGCCAGCAGCAAGGGACCGAGCACAGATACGCAGTATTTT.

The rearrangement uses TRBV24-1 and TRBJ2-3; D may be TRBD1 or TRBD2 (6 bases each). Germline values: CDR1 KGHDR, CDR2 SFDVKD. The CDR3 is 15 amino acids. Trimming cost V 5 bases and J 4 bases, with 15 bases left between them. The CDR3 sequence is CATSAPGGGPDTQYF. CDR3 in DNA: TGTGCCACCAGTGCTCCAGGAGGGGGTCCAGATACGCAGTATTTT.

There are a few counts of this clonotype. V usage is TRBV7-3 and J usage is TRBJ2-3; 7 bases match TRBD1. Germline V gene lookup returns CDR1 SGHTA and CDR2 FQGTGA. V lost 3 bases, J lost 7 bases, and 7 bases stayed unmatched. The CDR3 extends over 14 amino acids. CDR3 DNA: TGTGCCAGCAGCTTGGTGAGGGGGCGAAATACGCAGTATTTT. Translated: CASSLVRGRNTQYF.

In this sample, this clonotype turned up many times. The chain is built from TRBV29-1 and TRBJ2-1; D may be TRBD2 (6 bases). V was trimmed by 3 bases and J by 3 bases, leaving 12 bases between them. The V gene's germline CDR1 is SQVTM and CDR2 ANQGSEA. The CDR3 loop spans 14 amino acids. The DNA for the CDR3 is TGCAGCGTTGACAGGAGCGGGTACTACAATGAGCAGTTCTTC. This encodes CSVDRSGYYNEQFF.

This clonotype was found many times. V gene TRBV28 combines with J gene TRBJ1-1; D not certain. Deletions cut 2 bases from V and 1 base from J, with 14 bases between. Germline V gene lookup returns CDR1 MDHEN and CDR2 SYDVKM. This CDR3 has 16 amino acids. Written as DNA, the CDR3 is TGTGCCAGCAGTTTAGGATCTCGATTGGCGAACACTGAAGCTTTCTTT. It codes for CASSLGSRLANTEAFF.

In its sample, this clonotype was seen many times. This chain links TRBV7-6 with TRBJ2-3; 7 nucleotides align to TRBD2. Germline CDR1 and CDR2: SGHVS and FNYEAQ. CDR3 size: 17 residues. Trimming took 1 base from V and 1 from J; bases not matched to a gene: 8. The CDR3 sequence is CASSLDSGLAGTDTQYF. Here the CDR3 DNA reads TGTGCCAGCAGCTTAGATTCCGGGCTAGCGGGCACAGATACGCAGTATTTT.

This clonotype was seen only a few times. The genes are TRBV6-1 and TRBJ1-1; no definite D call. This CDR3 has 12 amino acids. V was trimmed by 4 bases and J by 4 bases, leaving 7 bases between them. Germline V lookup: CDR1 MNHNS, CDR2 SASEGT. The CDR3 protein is CASSARSTEAFF. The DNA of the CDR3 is TGTGCCAGCAGTGCCCGGAGCACTGAAGCTTTCTTT.

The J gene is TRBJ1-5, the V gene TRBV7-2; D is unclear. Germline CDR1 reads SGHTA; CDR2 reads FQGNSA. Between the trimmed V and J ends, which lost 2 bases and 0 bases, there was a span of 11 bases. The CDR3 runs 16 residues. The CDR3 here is CASSLRSRASNQPQHF. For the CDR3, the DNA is TGTGCCAGCAGCTTAAGGTCCCGGGCTAGCAATCAGCCCCAGCATTTT.

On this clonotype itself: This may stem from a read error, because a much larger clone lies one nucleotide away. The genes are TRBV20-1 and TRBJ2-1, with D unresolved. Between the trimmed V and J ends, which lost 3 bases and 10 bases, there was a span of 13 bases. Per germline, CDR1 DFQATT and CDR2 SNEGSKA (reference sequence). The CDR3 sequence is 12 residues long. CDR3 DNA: TGCAGTGCTAGCGGGTTTGTAGACGAGCAGTTCTTC. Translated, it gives CSASGFVDEQFF.

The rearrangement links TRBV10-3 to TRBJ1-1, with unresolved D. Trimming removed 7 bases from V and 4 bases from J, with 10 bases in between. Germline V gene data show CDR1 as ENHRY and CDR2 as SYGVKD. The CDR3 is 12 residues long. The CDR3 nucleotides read TGTGCCATCAATTCTGTGGGCACTGAAGCTTTCTTT. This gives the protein CAINSVGTEAFF.

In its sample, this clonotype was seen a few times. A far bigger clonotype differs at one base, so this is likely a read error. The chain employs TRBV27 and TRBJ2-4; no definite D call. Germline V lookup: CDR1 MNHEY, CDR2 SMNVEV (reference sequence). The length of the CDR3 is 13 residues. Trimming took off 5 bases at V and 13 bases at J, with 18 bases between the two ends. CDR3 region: CASSLGRVNEQYF. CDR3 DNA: TGTGCCAGCAGTCTCGGACGGGTTAATGAGCAGTACTTC.

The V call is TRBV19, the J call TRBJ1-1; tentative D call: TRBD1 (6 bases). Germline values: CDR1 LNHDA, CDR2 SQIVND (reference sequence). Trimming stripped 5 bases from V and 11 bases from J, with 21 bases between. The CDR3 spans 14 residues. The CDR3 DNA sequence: TGTGCCAGTAGTGTGCCGGGGGCGCCCATGGAGGCTTTCTTT. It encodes CASSVPGAPMEAFF.

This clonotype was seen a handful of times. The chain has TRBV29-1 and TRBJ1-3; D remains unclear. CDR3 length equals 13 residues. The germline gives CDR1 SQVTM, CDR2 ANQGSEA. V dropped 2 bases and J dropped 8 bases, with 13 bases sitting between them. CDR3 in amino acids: CSVELRTPDTIYF. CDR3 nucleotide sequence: TGCAGCGTTGAACTCCGAACCCCTGACACCATATATTTT. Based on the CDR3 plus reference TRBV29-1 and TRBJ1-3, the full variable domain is SAVISQKPSRDICQRGTSLTIQCQVDSQVTMMFWYRQQPGQSLTLIATANQGSEATYESGFVIDKFPISRPNLTFSTLTVSNMSPEDSSIYLCSVELRTPDTIYFGEGSWLTVV.

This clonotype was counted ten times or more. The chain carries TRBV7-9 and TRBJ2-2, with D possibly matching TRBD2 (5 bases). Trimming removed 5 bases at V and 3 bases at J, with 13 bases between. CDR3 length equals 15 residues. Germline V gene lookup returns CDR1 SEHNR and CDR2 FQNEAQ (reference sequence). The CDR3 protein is CASSERVYDTGELFF. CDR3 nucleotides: TGTGCCAGCAGCGAGAGGGTTTACGACACCGGGGAGCTGTTTTTT.

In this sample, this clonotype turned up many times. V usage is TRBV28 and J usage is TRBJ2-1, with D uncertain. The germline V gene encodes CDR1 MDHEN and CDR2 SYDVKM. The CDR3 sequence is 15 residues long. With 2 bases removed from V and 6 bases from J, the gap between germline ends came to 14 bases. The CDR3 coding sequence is TGTGCCAGCAGTTTACTTTCTGGTTCGGGCAATGAGCAGTTCTTC. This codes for CASSLLSGSGNEQFF. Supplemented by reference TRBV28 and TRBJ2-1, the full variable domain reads DVKVTQSSRYLVKRTGEKVFLECVQDMDHENMFWYRQDPGLGLRLIYFSYDVKMKEKGDIPEGYSVSREKKERFSLILESASTNQTSMYLCASSLLSGSGNEQFFGPGTRLTVL.

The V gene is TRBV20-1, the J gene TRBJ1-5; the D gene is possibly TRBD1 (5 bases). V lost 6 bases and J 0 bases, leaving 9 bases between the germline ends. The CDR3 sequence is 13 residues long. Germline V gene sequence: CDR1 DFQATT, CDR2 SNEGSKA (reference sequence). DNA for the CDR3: TGCAGTGCCGGGACGGATAGCAATCAGCCCCAGCATTTT. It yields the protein CSAGTDSNQPQHF.